This T cell receptor beta chain was recorded in a study of graft-versus-host responses after intestinal transplantation. In the study overall: Multivisceral, liver-intestinal, or isolated intestinal transplants were received by the recipients. All of the recipients had induction that used anti-thymocyte globulin, then tacrolimus and steroids for three to four years.

Findings and caveats of the study: The authors found GvH clones in recipient marrow, some appearing first in ileum or blood.

For this clone: Its specificity is unknown.

Unmatched junction bases numbered 4, after V lost 3 bases and J lost 6 bases. Per germline, CDR1 MNHNS and CDR2 SASEGT. This CDR3 has 15 amino acids. The data were produced by immunoSEQ multiplex PCR, yet TCRdb's version contains in-frame clones alone and is incomplete. The repertoire includes 57,000 or so clones, around nine tenths of them detected once, and around 2.5% sits in the top ten. The V and J genes are TRBV6-1 and TRBJ1-5, with 11 bases that match TRBD1. The sequence derives from a human patient who received an intestinal transplant, so some T cells may come from the graft donor. This specimen was PBMCs, taken less than 130 days after intestinal transplantation. CDR3 residues: CASSDPGQGVQPQHF. CDR3 sequence (DNA): TGTGCCAGCAGTGACCCGGGACAGGGGGTTCAGCCCCAGCATTTT.